This T cell receptor beta chain was documented in a study of blood T cells in healthy people across ages (dated by TCRdb to between 2015 and 2016). Describing the broader study: Template switching captured roughly one uniquely barcoded TCR beta cDNA molecule per two T cells in model experiments. Age-related changes in TCR beta repertoire diversity were measured in the study by deep sequencing normalized with unique cDNA molecular identifiers. The donors were divided into four age groups: young (average roughly 17 years), middle-aged (about 39), aged (approximately 62) and long-lived (about 90). Donors of different ages were randomly distributed across sequencing lanes to avoid experimental bias. The study analyzed two additional independent replicas of 1 million unique cDNA reads from the same blood draw for two donors, one aged 18 to 30 and one aged 80 or older.

The library was produced with 5' RACE. Reads for this sample came from an Illumina HiSeq 2500. A second PCR of about 6 to 11 cycles was run with a J-beta primer mix and a sample-barcoded 5' primer. Each TCR beta cDNA molecule received a unique molecular identifier from a template-switch 5' adaptor carrying 12 random nucleotides. Each sample yielded at least 2.5 million CDR3-containing paired-end reads. The Mint cDNA synthesis kit, primed by a TRBC-specific oligonucleotide, was used to synthesize first-strand cDNA from all RNA. Following uracil-DNA glycosylase treatment, a first 18-cycle PCR with universal primers M1SS and BC2_uni_R was performed on all cDNA. On the authors' methods: For normalization, 1 million high-quality reads were randomly selected from each sample, with every read carrying a distinct molecular identifier. Reads sharing molecular identifiers were discarded rather than binned into consensus sequences. MiTCR, run with a Q25 quality threshold and the strictest error-elimination algorithm, handled CDR3 identification, clonotype clustering and error correction. A nonparametric unseen species model using Euler transformation provided a lower-bound estimate of total TCR beta diversity. TCRdb reran the public reads through fastp at Q25 and MiXCR, keeping productive beta chains. CDR3 protein sequences are deduplicated, and each keeps its most common genes and DNA. The V and J calls shown here were made by TCRdb, not taken from the authors' results. The sample contains 1.5 million to 2 million distinct CDR3 sequences, just under 50% of them found a single time. The top ten clones comprise 2% to 2.5% of the sample.

Donors were 30 to 45 systemically healthy Caucasian individuals from Russia aged roughly 6 to 90 years. About 10 milliliters of peripheral blood were collected from each donor into EDTA-treated Vacutainer tubes. PBMCs were isolated by Ficoll-Paque density-gradient centrifugation, with at least 6 million obtained per sample. Trizol reagent was used to extract total RNA from the PBMCs, yielding at least 5 micrograms per sample. For every donor, flow cytometry on a PBMC aliquot measured the percentage of naive CD45RAhigh/CD27high T cells. The research as a whole found: Because the CMV infection status of the donors was unknown, age-related changes in expanded clonotypes may potentially have been confounded. Since profiling was done on bulk unsorted PBMCs, naive and antigen-experienced compartments could not be conclusively compared. As age increased, observed TCR beta diversity per million T cells dropped in a roughly linear way, and a significant reduction was already evident by age about 40. The percentage of naive T cells measured by flow cytometry correlated strongly with observed TCR beta diversity. Estimates of total diversity from one million sequenced T cells were regarded as lower bounds and underestimates. The long-lived group showed more naive CD4+ T cells, fewer expanded clones and increased TCR diversity than the aged group, suggesting age selection.

Turning to this clonotype: Its antigen is unknown. Base qualities are missing; no much larger clone stands one base away.

The TCR comes from a woman between 40 and 55 years old in good health. Input material: blood.

The CDR3 protein: CASSDGSGTGDGGYTF. The nucleotides read TGTGCCAGCAGTGATGGTTCGGGGACAGGGGATGGCGGCTACACCTTC. The rearranged segments are TRBV2 and TRBJ1-2, and TRBD1 matches 10 of the central bases. The CDR3 covers 16 residues, taking in both the cysteine and the phenylalanine. The read is trimmed to its CDR3 DNA, 48 bases read in frame from base 1. V is pruned by 3 bases and J by 8 bases, leaving 12 bases of the junction without a gene match. The germline V gene encodes CDR1 SNHLY and CDR2 FYNNEI.